This T cell receptor beta chain originates from a study of cytomegalovirus exposure and HLA in healthy donors. The CDR3 covers 13 residues. The V end was cut by 4 bases, the J end by 2 bases, with 9 bases between. Per germline, CDR1 SGHRS and CDR2 YFSETQ. Remarks on this clone: The same CDR3 also results from other DNA sequences found in this sample.

The PCR used 60 Vbeta and 13 Jbeta primers. This table comes from immunoSEQ multiplex PCR, and its TCRdb copy is limited to in-frame clones, with some not included. This sample has 70,000 to 95,000 clones, with 62% found just once. Sequences were obtained from PBMCs. This clonotype originated in a woman aged 25 to 39 in good health and CMV-seropositive. The chain has TRBV5-1 and TRBJ1-2; D may be TRBD1 (5 bases). The CDR3 spells CASSAGQNYGYTF. CDR3 nucleotides: TGCGCCAGCAGCGCGGGGCAGAACTATGGCTACACCTTC.